This section outlines one TCR beta chain sequence together with its context. Germline lookup yields CDR1 MNHEY and CDR2 SMNVEV (reference sequence). The V end lost 0 bases, the J end lost 2 bases, and 7 bases lay between the germline ends. The CDR3 covers 14 residues. This sample was taken from a study of shared clonotypes between healthy human individuals. Selected positively for CCR7 and CD45RO-negative, naive CD8 cells excluded terminally differentiated effector memory CD45RA+ cells. Only in-frame clones appear in the TCRdb table, and some are missing; sequencing was by immunoSEQ multiplex PCR. The table has roughly 2,000,000 clones, 93% seen once.

The rearrangement uses TRBV27 and TRBJ2-5; D remains ambiguous. Sequenced material: naive CD8+ T cells from PBMCs. The TCR comes from a man aged 18 to 35 in good health. Some clones in this sample may be carry-over from other donors' samples. CDR3 in amino acids: CASSLSYGQETQYF. The DNA for the CDR3 is TGTGCCAGCAGTTTATCGTACGGACAAGAGACCCAGTACTTC.